This passage covers 13 T cell receptor beta chains from one sample sequenced in a study of T cell repertoires in cytomegalovirus infection. These receptors' targets are unknown. TCRdb ran MiXCR on the reads and lists one entry per CDR3 protein. The sample includes 650,000 to 900,000 distinct CDR3 sequences, 25% to 30% seen only once; the top ten take around 12%. The starting material was cultured CD8+ T cells from PBMCs, obtained from culture after CMV antigen stimulation. The receptors come from a human donor in good health (CMV status not recorded). Some clones in this sample may be carry-over from other donors' samples.

This chain links TRBV6-6 with TRBJ1-2; 9 bases match TRBD1. This CDR3 is 14 amino acids long. Germline V lookup: CDR1 MNHNY, CDR2 SVGAGI (reference sequence). V shed 4 bases and J 4 bases; nucleotides not matched to a gene: 4. The chain's CDR3 is CASSSTGGSYGYTF. The CDR3 DNA sequence: TGTGCCAGCAGTTCCACAGGGGGCTCCTATGGCTACACCTTC.

The CDR3, as DNA: TGTGCCATCAGTGAGTCGGACAGGATCTATTCACCCCTCCACTTT. This gives the protein CAISESDRIYSPLHF. The V gene is TRBV10-3, the J gene TRBJ1-6, with 7 bases fitting TRBD1. CDR3 length: 15 residues. J was trimmed by 8 bases and V by 0 bases; bases with no gene match: 4. Looked up from germline, CDR1 is ENHRY and CDR2 is SYGVKD.

The chain employs TRBV6-6 and TRBJ2-1; D unclear. Trimming took 1 base from V and 8 from J, leaving 3 bases between them. In germline, CDR1 is MNHNY, CDR2 SVGAGI (reference sequence). The CDR3 spans 11 residues. CDR3 region: CASSYLYEQFF. The CDR3 DNA reads as TGTGCCAGCAGTTACTTATATGAGCAGTTCTTC.

This sequence joins TRBV20-1 and TRBJ2-2, with D possibly matching TRBD1 (7 bases). Trimming removed 0 bases from V and 3 bases from J, with 14 bases in between. CDR1 DFQATT and CDR2 SNEGSKA come from the germline V gene (reference sequence). The CDR3 is 16 amino acids. The CDR3: CSARDRDREDTGELFF. Written as DNA, the CDR3 is TGCAGTGCTAGAGATCGAGACAGGGAGGACACCGGGGAGCTGTTTTTT.

This clonotype was seen only a few times. The V and J genes are TRBV12-3 or TRBV12-4 and TRBJ2-3, with 9 bases matching TRBD2. Unmatched junction bases numbered 4, after V lost 3 bases and J lost 0 bases. The CDR3 totals 16 residues. CDR3 amino acids: CASSFLAGRSTDTQYF. The DNA for the CDR3 is TGTGCCAGCAGTTTTCTAGCGGGGCGAAGCACAGATACGCAGTATTTT.

This clonotype showed up just a few times. The chain employs TRBV4-3 and TRBJ2-3, with 13 positions matching TRBD2. CDR1 and CDR2 (germline): LGHNA, YSLEER. This CDR3 has 20 amino acids. The V and J ends lost 0 bases and 4 bases, in that order; junction bases with no gene match: 13. The CDR3 nucleotides read TGCGCCAGCAGCCAAGAAATACTAGCGGGGGGGCTTATGGTGGCAGATACGCAGTATTTT. Protein: CASSQEILAGGLMVADTQYF.

As to this clonotype: The junction does not match germline at one end; this may be a read error. The chain couples TRBV19 to TRBJ2-7; 7 bases map to TRBD1. The germline gives CDR1 LNHDA, CDR2 SQIVND (reference sequence). The CDR3 totals 15 residues. The DNA of the CDR3 is TGTGCCAGTAGTATAGGACGGGACAGCTCCTTCGAGCAGTACTTC. It yields the protein CASSIGRDSSFEQYF.

The rearrangement links TRBV19 to TRBJ1-5; D unclear. Germline V CDR1 and CDR2: LNHDA, SQIVND (reference sequence). Trimming pared 5 bases from V and 7 bases from J, leaving 12 bases between. The CDR3 is 13 residues long. The CDR3 sequence is CASSWADGQPQHF. Here the CDR3 DNA reads TGTGCCAGTAGTTGGGCAGATGGACAGCCCCAGCATTTT.

The chain couples TRBV29-1 to TRBJ1-2; D perhaps matches TRBD1 (6 bases). Germline CDR1 is SQVTM and CDR2 is ANQGSEA. The CDR3 runs 13 residues. Trimming shortened V by 0 bases and J by 8 bases, and 13 bases separated the two germline ends. CDR3: CSVEETQGYGYTF. DNA for the CDR3: TGCAGCGTTGAAGAGACACAGGGTTACGGCTACACCTTC.

As to this clonotype: A much larger clone lies a single base off, so this may be a read error. The chain combines TRBV7-2 with TRBJ1-1, with D hard to call. This CDR3 region has 14 residues. Germline V gene data show CDR1 as SGHTA and CDR2 as FQGNSA. Trimming removed 5 bases from V and 1 base from J, with 11 bases in between. This CDR3 reads CASSPIMGNTEAFF. In DNA, the CDR3 is TGTGCCAGCAGCCCCATTATGGGGAACACTGAAGCTTTCTTT.

This clonotype was seen many times. V usage is TRBV12-3 or TRBV12-4 and J usage is TRBJ2-5; 11 positions match TRBD2. The ends lost 3 bases at V and 5 bases at J; junction bases unmatched: 5. The CDR3 extends over 15 amino acids. The CDR3 sequence: CASSFPLAGEETQYF. For the CDR3, the DNA is TGTGCCAGCAGTTTCCCACTAGCGGGGGAGGAGACCCAGTACTTC.

This clonotype was seen ten or more times. This chain links TRBV5-6 with TRBJ1-1; perhaps TRBD1 as D (5 bases). The germline gives CDR1 SGHDT, CDR2 YYEEEE. Deletions cut 0 bases from V and 5 bases from J, with 11 bases between. This CDR3 has 14 amino acids. The CDR3 sequence: CASSLGGVRTEAFF. DNA for the CDR3: TGTGCCAGCAGCTTGGGAGGGGTGAGAACTGAAGCTTTCTTT.

The rearrangement uses TRBV27 and TRBJ2-3; D remains ambiguous. From germline, CDR1 is MNHEY and CDR2 SMNVEV (reference sequence). The CDR3 has 14 amino acids. V lost 3 bases, J lost 5 bases, and 12 bases lay in between. CDR3 DNA: TGTGCCAGCAGTTTGTTGGGATTGGGAGATACGCAGTATTTT. Protein product: CASSLLGLGDTQYF.